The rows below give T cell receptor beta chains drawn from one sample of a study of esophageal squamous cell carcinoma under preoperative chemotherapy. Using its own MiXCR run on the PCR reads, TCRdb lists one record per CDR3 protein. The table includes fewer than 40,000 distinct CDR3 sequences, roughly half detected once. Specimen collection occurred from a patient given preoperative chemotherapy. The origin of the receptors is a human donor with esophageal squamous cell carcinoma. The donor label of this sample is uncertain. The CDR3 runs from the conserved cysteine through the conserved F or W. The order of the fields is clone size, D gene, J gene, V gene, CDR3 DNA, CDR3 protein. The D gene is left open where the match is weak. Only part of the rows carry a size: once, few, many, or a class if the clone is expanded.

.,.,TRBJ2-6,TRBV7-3,TGTGCCAGCAGTTCGGGGTCCAGGGCTGGGGCCAACGAGCAGACTTTC,CASSSGSRAGANEQTF
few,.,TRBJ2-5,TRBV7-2,TGTGCCAGCAGCTTAATCCCACGGGAGACCCAGTACTTC,CASSLIPRETQYF
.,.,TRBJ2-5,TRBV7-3,TGTGCCAGCTCCCCGGTGGGGGTTGGAGGAAAGACCCAGTTTTTC,CASSPVGVGGKTQFF
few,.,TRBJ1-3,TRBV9,TGTGCCAGCAGCCCCACAGTCTCTGGAAACACCATATATTTT,CASSPTVSGNTIYF
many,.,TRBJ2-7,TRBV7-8,TGTGCCAGCAGCTTAGAGATTGAGTCCTACGAGCAGTACTTC,CASSLEIESYEQYF
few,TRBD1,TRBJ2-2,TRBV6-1,TGTGTCAGCAGCGGACAGGGGAACACCGGGGAGCTGTTTTTT,CVSSGQGNTGELFF
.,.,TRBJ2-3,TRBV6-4,TGTGCCAGCAGTGACTCGAGAGATGAGCAGTATTTT,CASSDSRDEQYF
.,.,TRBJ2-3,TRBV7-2,TGTGCCAGCAGTCCGGAAGGGGGGGGGGGGCGCCAAGAGACGCAGTATTTT,CASSPEGGGGRQETQYF
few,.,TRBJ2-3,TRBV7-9,TGTGCCAGCAGCCCCGCGAGTAGGGGGGGCACAGATACGCAGTATTTT,CASSPASRGGTDTQYF
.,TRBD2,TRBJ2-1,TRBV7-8,TGTGCCAGCAGCTTAAGACCGGGACTAGCCCGCAATGAGCAGTTCTTC,CASSLRPGLARNEQFF
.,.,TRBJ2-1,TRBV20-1,TGCAGTGACTCCCCGGGGGTGAATGAGCAGTTCTTC,CSDSPGVNEQFF
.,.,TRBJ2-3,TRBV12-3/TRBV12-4,TGTGCCAGCGGCGATGGGGGCCAAGATACGCAGTACTTT,CASGDGGQDTQYF
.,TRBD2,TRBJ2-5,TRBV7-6,TGTGCCAGCAGCCCGAGCGGGGCGAGTCTCTCCGGGGCGACCCGGCTCTTC,CASSPSGASLSGATRLF
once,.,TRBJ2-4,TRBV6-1,TGTGCCAGCAGCCCCGCGTCGGGGCTGGGAGCCAAAAACACGCAGTACTTC,CASSPASGLGAKNTQYF
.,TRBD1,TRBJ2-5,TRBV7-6,TGTGGCAGGGGGCCCGGGGGCCGGGCCCGGGAGACCCAGTACTTC,CGRGPGGRARETQYF
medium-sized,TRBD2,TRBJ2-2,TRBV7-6,TGTGCCAGCAGTTTTCTAGCGGGAGGACTAAACACCGGGGAGCTGTTTTTT,CASSFLAGGLNTGELFF
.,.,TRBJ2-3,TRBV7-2,TGTGCCAGCAGCACCGGGCTGAGAGCCGCAGACATGCAGTATTTT,CASSTGLRAADMQYF
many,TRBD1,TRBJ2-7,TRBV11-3,TGTGCCAGCAGCTTGGACGGGGGACAGGCTGACGAGCAGTACTTC,CASSLDGGQADEQYF
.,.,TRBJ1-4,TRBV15,TGTGCCACCAGCAGAGATAAGGGGACTAATGAAAAACTGTTTTTT,CATSRDKGTNEKLFF
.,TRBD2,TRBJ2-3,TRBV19,TGTGCCAGTAGTTCAACCGGGACTAGCGGGACAGATACGCAGTATTTT,CASSSTGTSGTDTQYF
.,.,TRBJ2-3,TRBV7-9,TGTGCCAGCAGTCAAAGTGGCGGGACAGCGAACACCGGGGCGCAGTATTTT,CASSQSGGTANTGAQYF
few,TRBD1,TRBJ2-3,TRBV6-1,TGTGCCAGCAGAGAAACAGGGGGAGAAAGCACAGATACGCAGTATTTT,CASRETGGESTDTQYF
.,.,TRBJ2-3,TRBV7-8,TGTGCCAGCAGCTTCACGACGGGGGCGGGCACAGATACGCAGTATTTT,CASSFTTGAGTDTQYF
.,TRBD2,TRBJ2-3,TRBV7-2,TGTGCCAGCAGCTTTCCGACTAGCGGCTCTAGGCTTGTAGATACGCAGTATTTT,CASSFPTSGSRLVDTQYF
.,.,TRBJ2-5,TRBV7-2,TGTGCCAGCGGCCTCGTCGGGCCAGCCCAAGAGACCCAGTACTTC,CASGLVGPAQETQYF
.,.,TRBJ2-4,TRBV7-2,TGTGCCAGCAGTCGCACAACCCTTGCCCAAAACATCCAGTACTTC,CASSRTTLAQNIQYF
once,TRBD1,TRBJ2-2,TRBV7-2,TGTGCCAGCAACAGGGGGACCAAAGGGACGCTGTTTTTT,CASNRGTKGTLFF
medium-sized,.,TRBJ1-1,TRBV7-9,TGTGCCAGCAGCCTCGACCCTATGAACACTGAAGCTTTCTTT,CASSLDPMNTEAFF
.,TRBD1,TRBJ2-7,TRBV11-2,TGTGCCAGCAGCCCGTCGGGACAGGGGGCGGCCTACGAGCAGTACTTC,CASSPSGQGAAYEQYF
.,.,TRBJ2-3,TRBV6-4,TGTGCCAGCGAGACACCAGACACAGATACGCAGTATTTT,CASETPDTDTQYF
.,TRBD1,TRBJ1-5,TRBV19,TGTGCCAGTACAGTAAGGGACAGAGACAATCAGCCCCAGCATTTT,CASTVRDRDNQPQHF
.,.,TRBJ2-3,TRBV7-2,TGTGCCGCGGGGTCCAAGGGCGGAAGCACAGATACGCAGTATTTC,CAAGSKGGSTDTQYF
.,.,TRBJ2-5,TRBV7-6,TGTGCCAGCAGCGGCTCCCTCCAAGAGACCCAGTATTTC,CASSGSLQETQYF
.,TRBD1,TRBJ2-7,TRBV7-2,TGTGCCAGCGGGGGACAGGGGGGGCGAGACCCAGATACGCAGTACTTC,CASGGQGGRDPDTQYF
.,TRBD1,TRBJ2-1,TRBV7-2,TGTGCCAGCAGCGTGGGACAGGGGGCCTACAATGAGCAGTTCTTC,CASSVGQGAYNEQFF
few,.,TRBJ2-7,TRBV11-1,TGTGCCAGCAGCCTAGCTGTGGGTACCTCCGAGCAGTACTTC,CASSLAVGTSEQYF
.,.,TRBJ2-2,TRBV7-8,TGTGCCAGCAGCTTAGGGAGGCAGGGGAACACAGAGGAGCAGTTTTTT,CASSLGRQGNTEEQFF
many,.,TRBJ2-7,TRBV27,TGTGCCAGCAGTTTATATCGCAGGGTAGGTTACGAGCAGTACTTC,CASSLYRRVGYEQYF
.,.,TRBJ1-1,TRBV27,TGTGCCAGCAGTCCACGATCCAACGGGAACACTGAAGCTTTCTTT,CASSPRSNGNTEAFF
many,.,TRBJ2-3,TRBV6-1,TGTGCCTCCACTACCGGGGACCCAGATACGCAGTATTTT,CASTTGDPDTQYF
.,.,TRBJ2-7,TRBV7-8,TGTGCCAGCAGCACCTCGTCGGTGTGTGCCACAGACACGCAGTACTTC,CASSTSSVCATDTQYF
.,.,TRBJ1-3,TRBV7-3,TGTGCCAGCAGCTTAGGGGGGGCCAACTCTGGAAACACCATATATTTT,CASSLGGANSGNTIYF
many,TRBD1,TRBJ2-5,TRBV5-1,TGCGCCAGCAGCTTGGGGGACAGGGCCGATCAAGAGACCCAGTACTTC,CASSLGDRADQETQYF
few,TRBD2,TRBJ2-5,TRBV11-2,TGTGCCAGCAGCTCTGGGACTAGCGTCAGCCAGTACTTC,CASSSGTSVSQYF
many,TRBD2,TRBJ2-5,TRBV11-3,TGTGCCAGCAGCTTAAATGCGGGAGCGGTCGAGACCCAGTACTTC,CASSLNAGAVETQYF
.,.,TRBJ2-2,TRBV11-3,TGTGCCAGCAGCTTGGGGGAGATCACAGAGGCGCTGTATTTT,CASSLGEITEALYF
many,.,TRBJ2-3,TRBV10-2,TGCGCCAGCACGGTAGCGGAGGGCACAGATACGCAGTATTTT,CASTVAEGTDTQYF